This T cell receptor beta chain derives from a study of T-cell memory formation after mild COVID-19. Deletions cut 5 bases from V and 2 bases from J, with 10 bases between. The CDR3 runs 13 residues. Germline assignment: CDR1 SGHTA and CDR2 FQGNSA. From the 5' RACE reads, TCRdb called clonotypes with MiXCR, one entry per CDR3 protein. The table shows hundreds of thousands of distinct CDR3 sequences, with around 28% occurring only once. This clonotype was recorded a few times. The sequenced sample consisted of PBMCs or a T cell subset sorted from them (not recorded which). This sequence originates from an adult woman who had mild COVID-19 (a few samples of this study predate the infection). Cell type and time point are not known. This chain links TRBV7-2 with TRBJ2-7, with D possibly TRBD2 on 5 matching bases. For the CDR3, the DNA is TGTGCCAGCAGCCTGTGGGGAGCCTACGAGCAGTACTTC. Its translation is CASSLWGAYEQYF.